These T cell receptor beta chains were read from a single sample in a study of Ad26.COV2.S vaccination and SARS-CoV-2 variants. The assay was immunoSEQ multiplex PCR, and TCRdb's table has in-frame clones only and misses some. The sample yields roughly 400,000 clones, about nine tenths seen once. The sample was peripheral blood, taken in a trial of Ad26.COV2.S vaccine versus placebo. These receptors came from a person between 18 and 65 years old who received the Ad26.COV2.S COVID-19 vaccine or a placebo. CDR3s include the opening cysteine and the closing phenylalanine or tryptophan. A D gene is named only where the DNA matches it firmly. Clone size is stated in some rows and not others, as once, few, many or a class when expanded.

d_call j_call v_call clone_size cdr3_nt cdr3_aa
- TRBJ1-2 TRBV6-6 - TGTGCCAGCAGTTCCGCGGGTGGGGCTTGGGCCTTC CASSSAGGAWAF
- TRBJ2-4 TRBV6-1 - TGTGCCAGCAGTGAACAGGGTGTTCAAAACATTCAGTACTTC CASSEQGVQNIQYF
TRBD2 TRBJ2-1 TRBV7-8 - TGTGCCAGCAGCCTGGGGCCCAGCGGGAGCTCCAATGAGCAGTTCTTC CASSLGPSGSSNEQFF
- TRBJ2-3 TRBV30 few TGTGCCTGGAGTGTAGTCGTCAGGGAAGATACGCAGTATTTT CAWSVVVREDTQYF
- TRBJ1-4 TRBV12-3/TRBV12-4 - TGTGCCAGCAGTCTCGGATATGAAAAACTGTTTTTT CASSLGYEKLFF
- TRBJ1-4 TRBV4-2 - TGTGCCAGCAGTCCGGGTCCGGGGGCGCCTAATGAAAAACTGTTTTTT CASSPGPGAPNEKLFF
- TRBJ2-7 TRBV6-5 - TGTGCCAGCATTGGGGGAGGGGGGACATACTTC CASIGGGGTYF
- TRBJ2-1 TRBV29-1 - TGCAGCGGAGCAGAGGGCAATGAGCAGTTCTTC CSGAEGNEQFF
- TRBJ1-2 TRBV3-1/TRBV3-2 - TGTGCCAGCAGCCAAGAGGCCTCTGAGGGCTACACCTTC CASSQEASEGYTF
TRBD1 TRBJ1-5 TRBV7-8 - TGTGCCAGCAGCTTAGGGGGACAGCCTAATCAGCCCCAGCATTTT CASSLGGQPNQPQHF
- TRBJ2-7 TRBV27 - TGTGCCAGCAGTCCGGGCAGCCCACGAAGGGAGCAGTACTTC CASSPGSPRREQYF
TRBD1 TRBJ1-6 TRBV9 - TGTGCCAGCAGCGCCGGGACAGGGGTTTCACCCCTCCACTTT CASSAGTGVSPLHF
- TRBJ2-3 TRBV25-1 - TGTGCCAGCAGTGAATGGCAGGGCACAGATACGCAGTATTTT CASSEWQGTDTQYF
- TRBJ1-3 TRBV9 - TGTGCCAGCAGCGTAGTGGGGGAAGACTCTGGAAACACCATATATTTT CASSVVGEDSGNTIYF
- TRBJ2-2 TRBV30 - TGTGCCTGGAGTGGGAGGGGGCCTAACGGGGAGCTGTTTTTT CAWSGRGPNGELFF
TRBD2 TRBJ2-7 TRBV2 - TGTGCCTCTATGGCGGGAGGGTTCTACGAGCAGTACTTC CASMAGGFYEQYF
TRBD1 TRBJ1-1 TRBV18 - TGTGCCAGCTCACTACTGACAGGGGGCCTTAACACTGAAGCTTTCTTT CASSLLTGGLNTEAFF
TRBD2 TRBJ2-7 TRBV25-1 - TGTGCCAGCGGGTCTAGCGGACCCTATGAGCAGTACTTC CASGSSGPYEQYF
- TRBJ2-1 TRBV5-4 - TGTGCCAGCAGCTTGGGTTCTGTGGGTTTCGATGAGCAGTTCTTC CASSLGSVGFDEQFF
TRBD2 TRBJ2-3 TRBV6-2/TRBV6-3 - TGTGCCAGCAGCGGGACTAGCGGGAGGAGGGCCACAGATACGCAGTATTTT CASSGTSGRRATDTQYF
TRBD2 TRBJ2-3 TRBV7-8 - TGTGCCAGCAGCTTAGCCGGGCTAGCGGGAATTAGTACGCAGTATTTT CASSLAGLAGISTQYF
- TRBJ2-7 TRBV5-5 - TGTGCCAGCAGCTTGGTACAGGCCAGCAACGAGCAGTACTTC CASSLVQASNEQYF
- TRBJ1-6 TRBV28 - TGTGCCAGCCGCGTCGAAGGCAATTCACCCCTCCACTTT CASRVEGNSPLHF
TRBD2 TRBJ2-1 TRBV5-1 - TGCGCCAGCAGCGACGGACTAGCTCTCTACAATGAGCAGTTCTTC CASSDGLALYNEQFF
- TRBJ2-5 TRBV5-4 once TGTGCCAGCAGCTTGGGTCGTGACCAAGAGACCCAGTACTTC CASSLGRDQETQYF
TRBD1 TRBJ2-3 TRBV10-3 - TGTGCCATCAGTGAGTTGAGGGACAGACTCACAGATACGCAGTATTTT CAISELRDRLTDTQYF
- TRBJ1-4 TRBV5-1 - TGCGCCAGCAGAATCAGTACCCATTTCCCAACTAATGAAAAACTGTTTTTT CASRISTHFPTNEKLFF
- TRBJ2-3 TRBV7-2 - TGTGCCAGCAGCTTACTGCGGGCGACTAGCACAGATACGCAGTATTTT CASSLLRATSTDTQYF
TRBD1 TRBJ2-7 TRBV7-2 - TGTGCCAGCAGCTTAGGGACAGGACCCTACGAGCAGTACTTC CASSLGTGPYEQYF
TRBD1 TRBJ1-5 TRBV19 - TGTGCCAGTAGTATCCTCGGGCTACAGGGGAGCAATCAGCCCCAGCATTTT CASSILGLQGSNQPQHF
- TRBJ2-2 TRBV28 once TGTGCCAGCAGAACAACCGGGGAGCTGTTTTTT CASRTTGELFF
- TRBJ1-4 TRBV2 - TGTGCCAGCAGTGGAGAAGGGGCCTTTATAGAAAAACTGTTTTTT CASSGEGAFIEKLFF
TRBD2 TRBJ2-5 TRBV18 - TGTGCCAGCTCATCCAGTACTAGCGGGAACGCCCAGTACTTC CASSSSTSGNAQYF
- TRBJ1-1 TRBV27 - TGTGCCAGCACTAGGGGAGGTTTGGGCACTGAAGCTTTCTTT CASTRGGLGTEAFF
- TRBJ2-5 TRBV21-1 - TGTGCCAGCAGCAAAGACCATAGACTCGGGACCCTAACTAAAGAGACCCAGTACTTC CASSKDHRLGTLTKETQYF
TRBD1 TRBJ2-1 TRBV13 - TGTGCCAGCAGCTTAGGCCCCGGGACAGGGGTAAATGAGCAGTTCTTC CASSLGPGTGVNEQFF
TRBD2 TRBJ2-3 TRBV28 - TGTGCCAGCACTCTAACGGGGGGGAGCACAGATACGCAGTATTTT CASTLTGGSTDTQYF
- TRBJ1-1 TRBV3-1/TRBV3-2 - TGTGCCAGCAGCTTTACCTCAATGAACACTGAAGCTTTCTTT CASSFTSMNTEAFF
TRBD1 TRBJ2-7 TRBV3-1/TRBV3-2 - TGTGCCAGCAGCCCCAGGACAGGGGGAGACGAGCAGTACTTC CASSPRTGGDEQYF
- TRBJ2-2 TRBV5-4 - TGTGCCAGCAGCTCCCCGGGGGAGCTGTTTTTT CASSSPGELFF
- TRBJ1-5 TRBV30 - TGTGCCTGGAGTGCGATGGACGGATTCAATCAGCCCCAGCATTTT CAWSAMDGFNQPQHF
- TRBJ1-5 TRBV28 - TGTGCCAGCAGTTTAGAGGGGGTTCAGCCCCAGCATTTT CASSLEGVQPQHF
- TRBJ1-1 TRBV7-9 - TGTGCCAGCAGCTTAGCTCGGGGACCGAACACTGAAGCTTTCTTT CASSLARGPNTEAFF
- TRBJ2-5 TRBV7-9 - TGTGCCAGCAGCCCAGAGGGACAAGAGACCCAGTACTTC CASSPEGQETQYF
- TRBJ2-4 TRBV6-5 - TGTGCCAGCAGTTATAGTGCACGCACTCACAAAAACATTCAGTACTTC CASSYSARTHKNIQYF
- TRBJ2-5 TRBV5-4 few TGTGCCAGCAGCTTTCATGACGGTCAGACCCAGTACTTC CASSFHDGQTQYF
TRBD2 TRBJ2-7 TRBV28 - TGTGCCAGCCGCTACCCTCTAGGGACTAGCGGGACCTACGAGCAGTACTTC CASRYPLGTSGTYEQYF
TRBD1 TRBJ1-2 TRBV7-2 - TGTGCCAGCAGCCGGGACAGGGGGCAAGATGGCTACACCTTC CASSRDRGQDGYTF
TRBD2 TRBJ2-1 TRBV24-1 - TGTGCCACCAGTGATTTAACTAGCGGGAGGGTGGGTGAGCAGTTCTTC CATSDLTSGRVGEQFF
- TRBJ2-7 TRBV28 - TGTGCCAGCAGTTTAGTGGGTGAGGGCTACGAGCAGTACTTC CASSLVGEGYEQYF
- TRBJ2-1 TRBV3-1/TRBV3-2 - TGTGCCAGCAGCCAAGATTCTCCGGACAGCGTATACAATGAGCAGTTCTTC CASSQDSPDSVYNEQFF
TRBD2 TRBJ2-2 TRBV7-6 - TGTGCCAGCAGCTCTCTAGCGGGACCGAACACCGGGGAGCTGTTTTTT CASSSLAGPNTGELFF